Below are 9 T cell receptor beta chains sequenced from a single sample in a study of blood T cell repertoires in COVID-19. Assay used: immunoSEQ multiplex PCR; TCRdb lists only in-frame clones, some missing. The sample includes roughly 300,000 clones, approximately 84% of them seen just once. The sample was peripheral blood. These receptor sequences come from a human donor with COVID-19, enrolled during active disease. The donor label of this sample is uncertain.

This sequence joins TRBV2 and TRBJ2-1; D may be TRBD2 (6 bases). This CDR3 region has 18 residues. Trimming removed 4 bases at V and 0 bases at J, with 19 bases between. Germline values: CDR1 SNHLY, CDR2 FYNNEI. The CDR3 DNA sequence: TGTGCCAGCAGTGGGGTGACTAGGGAGGTAAGCTCCTACAATGAGCAGTTCTTC. Translating it yields CASSGVTREVSSYNEQFF.

This clone has more than one count but fewer than ten. This chain uses TRBV20-1 with TRBJ1-4; no firm D call. V lost 0 bases and J lost 8, with 4 bases in between. CDR3 length: 11 amino acids. CDR1 DFQATT and CDR2 SNEGSKA come from the germline V gene (reference sequence). The CDR3 sequence is CSARDQEKLFF. The CDR3 coding sequence is TGCAGTGCTAGAGATCAAGAAAAACTGTTTTTT.

This clone was counted a single time. V is TRBV5-1 and J is TRBJ1-2; D uncertain. The germline V and J ends were trimmed by 4 bases and 8 bases, with 12 bases remaining between them. CDR3 length: 12 residues. CDR1 and CDR2 (germline): SGHRS, YFSETQ. The CDR3 reads CASSPSGGGYTF. CDR3 nucleotides: TGCGCCAGCAGCCCGAGCGGTGGAGGCTACACCTTC.

DNA for the CDR3: TGTGCCAGCAGTTACGGACAAGGGTCGACCGAGCAGTACTTC. Its translation: CASSYGQGSTEQYF. The chain employs TRBV6-2 or TRBV6-3 and TRBJ2-7, with D possibly TRBD1 on 5 matching bases. Trimming removed 2 bases from V and 6 bases from J, with 14 bases in between. The CDR3 runs 14 residues. The germline V gene encodes CDR1 MNHEY and CDR2 SVGEGT.

The rearrangement links TRBV28 to TRBJ2-2; TRBD1 is a possible D gene (6 bases). This CDR3 contains 14 residues. Germline V gene lookup returns CDR1 MDHEN and CDR2 SYDVKM. Between the trimmed V and J ends, which lost 6 bases and 1 base, there was a span of 9 bases. CDR3 sequence reads: CASRWTVNTGELFF. The CDR3 DNA reads TGTGCCAGCAGATGGACAGTGAACACCGGGGAGCTGTTTTTT.

The table lists this clone with a count of one. This sequence joins TRBV19 and TRBJ2-2; 7 bases align to TRBD2. This CDR3 has 14 amino acids. Germline trimming cut 5 bases from V and 1 base from J; bases unmatched to any gene: 1. The germline CDR1 and CDR2 sequences are LNHDA and SQIVND (reference sequence). The CDR3, as DNA: TGTGCCAGTAGTCTAGCGGTGAACACCGGGGAGCTGTTTTTT. This translates into CASSLAVNTGELFF.

The rearrangement joins TRBV5-6 to TRBJ2-5, with 8 bases that match TRBD1. Germline CDR1 SGHDT, CDR2 YYEEEE. After removal of 0 bases from V and 1 base from J, the junction contained 2 bases not matched to a gene. This CDR3 contains 15 residues. CDR3 coding DNA: TGTGCCAGCAGCTTGGGGCAGGGGGCCCAAGAGACCCAGTACTTC. Translation gives CASSLGQGAQETQYF.

The CDR3 is CASSRSGLAPSTDTQYF. The CDR3, as DNA: TGCGCCAGCAGCCGATCGGGACTAGCGCCTAGCACAGATACGCAGTATTTT. V is TRBV4-1 and J is TRBJ2-3; 10 bases line up with TRBD2. The trim removed 4 bases at V and 0 bases at J, leaving 7 bases unmatched. CDR1 and CDR2 (germline): MGHRA, YSYEKL. This CDR3 has 17 amino acids.

V gene TRBV19 combines with J gene TRBJ2-3; 14 nucleotides agree with TRBD2. This CDR3 comprises 19 residues. V was clipped by 3 bases and J by 3 bases; unmatched bases: 11. The germline CDR1 and CDR2 sequences are LNHDA and SQIVND (reference sequence). CDR3 sequence reads: CASSMRTSGRRLGTDTQYF. DNA for the CDR3: TGTGCCAGTAGTATGCGGACTAGCGGGAGGAGATTAGGGACAGATACGCAGTATTTT.